Listed below are T cell receptor beta chains from one sample, sequenced in a study of vaccination and CD4 T cells after COVID-19. TCRdb redid the calling of the PCR reads with MiXCR, one entry per CDR3 protein. The table shows roughly 14,000 distinct CDR3 sequences, with 33% occurring only once. No antigen is known for these receptors. The source was CD4+ T cells from blood, cultured in vitro, collected after SARS-CoV-2 vaccination. The receptors were gathered from a human donor who had recovered from COVID-19. CDR3s include the opening cysteine and the closing phenylalanine or tryptophan. D genes are given only for firm matches.

d_gene	v_gene	j_gene	CDR3aa
TRBD2	TRBV7-9	TRBJ2-3	CASSLGWLAGVTDTQYF
-	TRBV11-2	TRBJ1-5	CASSLSPRGGRNQPQHF
-	TRBV7-2	TRBJ2-3	CASSFGGGGGPDTQYF
TRBD2	TRBV6-2/TRBV6-3	TRBJ2-1	CAGASGVTYNEQFF
-	TRBV19	TRBJ2-7	CASSRDGAYEQYF
-	TRBV6-2/TRBV6-3	TRBJ2-7	CASSYPDEQYF
-	TRBV27	TRBJ2-7	CASSSRGAGPYEQYF
-	TRBV15	TRBJ1-1	CATSRDGPLSTEAFF
-	TRBV7-1	TRBJ2-2	CASSPARGQVANTGELFF
TRBD1	TRBV6-1	TRBJ1-5	CASSLTGAVGSNQPQHF
-	TRBV6-1	TRBJ2-3	CASTVRTDTQYF
-	TRBV7-9	TRBJ1-1	CASSSYTEAFF
-	TRBV11-2	TRBJ1-2	CASRLGAGANYGYTF
TRBD2	TRBV6-2/TRBV6-3	TRBJ2-5	CASRSSGGQETQYF
-	TRBV7-9	TRBJ2-3	CASSLAVDTQYF
TRBD2	TRBV4-1	TRBJ2-7	CASSQVGAGNGDEQYF
-	TRBV4-1	TRBJ2-3	CASSQPGTDTQYF
-	TRBV15	TRBJ2-7	CATSSWGSHEQYF
-	TRBV5-5	TRBJ2-3	CASSDSTGLAGDTQYF